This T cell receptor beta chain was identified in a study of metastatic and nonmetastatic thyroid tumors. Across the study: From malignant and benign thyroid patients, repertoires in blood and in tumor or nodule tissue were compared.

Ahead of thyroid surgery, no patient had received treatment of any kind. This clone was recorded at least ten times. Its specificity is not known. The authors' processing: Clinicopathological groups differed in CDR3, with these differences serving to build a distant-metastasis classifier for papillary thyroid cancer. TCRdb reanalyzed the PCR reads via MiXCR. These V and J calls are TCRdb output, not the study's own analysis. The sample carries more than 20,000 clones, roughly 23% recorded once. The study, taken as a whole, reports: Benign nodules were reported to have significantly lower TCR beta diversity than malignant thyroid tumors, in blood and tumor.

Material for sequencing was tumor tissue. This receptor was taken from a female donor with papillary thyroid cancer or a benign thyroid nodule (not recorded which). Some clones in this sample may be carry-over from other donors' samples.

CDR3 loop: CASSFSWGQGQERGTEAFF. The CDR3 nucleotides read TGTGCCAGCAGCTTTTCTTGGGGACAGGGGCAAGAGAGAGGCACTGAAGCTTTCTTT. The V and J genes are TRBV5-8 and TRBJ1-1, with 10 nucleotides matching TRBD1. J was trimmed by 4 bases and V by 2 bases; bases with no gene match: 17. Germline V CDR1 and CDR2: SGHTS, YDEGEE. The CDR3 consists of 19 residues.